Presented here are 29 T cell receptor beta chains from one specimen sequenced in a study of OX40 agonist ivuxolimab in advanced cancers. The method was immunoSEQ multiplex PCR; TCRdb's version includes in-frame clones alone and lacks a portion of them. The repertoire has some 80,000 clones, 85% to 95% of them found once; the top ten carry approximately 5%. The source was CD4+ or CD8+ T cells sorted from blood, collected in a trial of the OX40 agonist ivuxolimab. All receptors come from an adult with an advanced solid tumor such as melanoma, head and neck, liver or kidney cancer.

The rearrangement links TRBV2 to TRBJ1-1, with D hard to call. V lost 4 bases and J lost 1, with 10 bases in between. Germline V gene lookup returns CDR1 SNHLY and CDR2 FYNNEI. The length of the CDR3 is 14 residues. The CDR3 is CASSAQATNTEAFF. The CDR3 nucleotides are TGTGCCAGCAGTGCTCAGGCCACGAACACTGAAGCTTTCTTT.

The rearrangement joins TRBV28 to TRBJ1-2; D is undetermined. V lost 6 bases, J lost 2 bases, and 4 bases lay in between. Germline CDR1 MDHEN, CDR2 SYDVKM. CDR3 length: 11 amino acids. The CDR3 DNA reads TGTGCCAGCAGAACAAACTATGGCTACACCTTC. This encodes CASRTNYGYTF.

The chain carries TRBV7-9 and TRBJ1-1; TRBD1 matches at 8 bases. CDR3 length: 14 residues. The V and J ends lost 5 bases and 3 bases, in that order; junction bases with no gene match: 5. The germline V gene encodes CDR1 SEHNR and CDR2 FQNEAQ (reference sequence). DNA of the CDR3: TGTGCCAGCAGCCTGGGACAGGCCCACACTGAAGCTTTCTTT. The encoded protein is CASSLGQAHTEAFF.

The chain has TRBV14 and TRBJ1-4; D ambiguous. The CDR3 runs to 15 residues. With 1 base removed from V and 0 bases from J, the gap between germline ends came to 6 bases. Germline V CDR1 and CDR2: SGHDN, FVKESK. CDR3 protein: CASSQGLSTNEKLFF. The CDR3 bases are TGTGCCAGCAGCCAAGGACTTTCAACTAATGAAAAACTGTTTTTT.

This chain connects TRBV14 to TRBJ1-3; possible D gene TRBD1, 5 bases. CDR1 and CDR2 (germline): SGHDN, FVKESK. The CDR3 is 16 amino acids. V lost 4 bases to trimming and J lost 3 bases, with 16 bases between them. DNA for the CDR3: TGTGCCAGCAGCCGCACGCAGGGTTGGAGTGGAAACACCATATATTTT. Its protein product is CASSRTQGWSGNTIYF.

The CDR3 coding sequence is TGTGCCAGCAGCTTAGATCGGGCTAGCGGCCGGCGGAGCACAGATACGCAGTATTTT. Encoded protein: CASSLDRASGRRSTDTQYF. The rearrangement joins TRBV7-2 to TRBJ2-3; 7 bases map to TRBD2. The CDR3 is 19 residues long. Germline CDR1 reads SGHTA; CDR2 reads FQGNSA. Trimming removed 1 base from V and 0 bases from J; junction bases left unmatched: 13.

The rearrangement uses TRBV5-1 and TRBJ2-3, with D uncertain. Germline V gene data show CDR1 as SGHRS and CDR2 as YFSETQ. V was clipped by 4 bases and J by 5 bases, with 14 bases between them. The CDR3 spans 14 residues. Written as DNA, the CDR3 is TGCGCCAGCAGCGCCGAACGGACCGGAGATACGCAGTATTTT. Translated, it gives CASSAERTGDTQYF.

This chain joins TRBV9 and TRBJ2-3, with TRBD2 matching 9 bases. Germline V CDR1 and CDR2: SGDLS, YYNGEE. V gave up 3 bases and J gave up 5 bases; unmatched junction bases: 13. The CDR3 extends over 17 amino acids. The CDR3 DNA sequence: TGTGCCAGCAGCGCCGAGCCCAATAGCGGGAGACTAGATACGCAGTATTTT. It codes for CASSAEPNSGRLDTQYF.

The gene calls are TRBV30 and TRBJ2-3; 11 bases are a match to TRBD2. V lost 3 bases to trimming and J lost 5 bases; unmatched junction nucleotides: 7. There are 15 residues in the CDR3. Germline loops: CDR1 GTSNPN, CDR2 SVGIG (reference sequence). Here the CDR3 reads CAWSVGTSGVDTQYF. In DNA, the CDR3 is TGTGCCTGGAGCGTCGGGACTAGCGGTGTAGATACGCAGTATTTT.

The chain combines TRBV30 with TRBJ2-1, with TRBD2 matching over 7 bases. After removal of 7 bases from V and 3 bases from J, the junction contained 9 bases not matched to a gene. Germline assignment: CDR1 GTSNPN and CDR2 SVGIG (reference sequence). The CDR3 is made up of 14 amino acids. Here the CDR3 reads CAYRAGALYNEQFF. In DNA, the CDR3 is TGTGCCTACCGGGCGGGAGCCCTCTACAATGAGCAGTTCTTC.

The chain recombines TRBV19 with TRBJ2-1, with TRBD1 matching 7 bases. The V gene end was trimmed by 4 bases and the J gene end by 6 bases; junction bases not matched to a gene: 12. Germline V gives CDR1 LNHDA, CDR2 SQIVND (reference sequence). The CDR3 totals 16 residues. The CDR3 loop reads CASSTGNRGRLNEQFF. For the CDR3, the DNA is TGTGCCAGTAGTACCGGAAACAGGGGCCGCCTCAATGAGCAGTTCTTC.

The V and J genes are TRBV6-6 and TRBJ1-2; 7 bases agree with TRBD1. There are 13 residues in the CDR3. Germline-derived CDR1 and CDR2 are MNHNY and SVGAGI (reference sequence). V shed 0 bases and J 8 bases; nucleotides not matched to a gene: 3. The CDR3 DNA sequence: TGTGCCAGCAGTTACTCAGGGGACAGAGGCTACACCTTC. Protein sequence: CASSYSGDRGYTF.

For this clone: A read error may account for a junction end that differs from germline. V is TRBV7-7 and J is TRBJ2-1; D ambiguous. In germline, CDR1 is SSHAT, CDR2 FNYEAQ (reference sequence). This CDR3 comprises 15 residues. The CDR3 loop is CASSLAPGSYNEQFF. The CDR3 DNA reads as TGTGCTAGCAGCTTAGCACCGGGCTCCTACAATGAGCAGTTCTTC.

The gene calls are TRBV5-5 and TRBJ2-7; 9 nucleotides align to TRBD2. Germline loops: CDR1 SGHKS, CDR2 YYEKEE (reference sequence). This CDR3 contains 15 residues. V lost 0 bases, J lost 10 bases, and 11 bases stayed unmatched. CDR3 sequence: CASSLEVSGSGIQYF. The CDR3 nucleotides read TGTGCCAGCAGCTTGGAGGTTAGCGGGAGTGGTATTCAGTACTTC.

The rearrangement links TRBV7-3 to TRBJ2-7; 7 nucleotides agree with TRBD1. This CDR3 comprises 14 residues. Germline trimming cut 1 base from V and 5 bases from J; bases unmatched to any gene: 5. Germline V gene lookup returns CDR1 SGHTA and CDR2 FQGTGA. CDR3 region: CASSLSAGQDEQYF. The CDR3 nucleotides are TGTGCCAGCAGCTTAAGTGCCGGACAGGACGAGCAGTACTTC.

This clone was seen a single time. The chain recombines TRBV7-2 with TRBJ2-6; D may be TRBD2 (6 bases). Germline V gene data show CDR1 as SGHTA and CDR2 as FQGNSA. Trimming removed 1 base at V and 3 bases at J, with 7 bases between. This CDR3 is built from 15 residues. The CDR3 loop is CASSLVGGGANVLTF. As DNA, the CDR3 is TGTGCCAGCAGCTTAGTCGGGGGTGGGGCCAACGTCCTGACTTTC.

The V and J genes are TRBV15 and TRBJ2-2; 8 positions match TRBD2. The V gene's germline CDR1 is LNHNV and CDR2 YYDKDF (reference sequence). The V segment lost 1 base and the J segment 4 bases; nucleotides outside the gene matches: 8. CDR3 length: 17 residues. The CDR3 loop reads CATSRGVPGGGTGELFF. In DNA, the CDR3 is TGTGCCACCAGCAGAGGGGTACCGGGGGGGGGCACCGGGGAGCTGTTTTTT.

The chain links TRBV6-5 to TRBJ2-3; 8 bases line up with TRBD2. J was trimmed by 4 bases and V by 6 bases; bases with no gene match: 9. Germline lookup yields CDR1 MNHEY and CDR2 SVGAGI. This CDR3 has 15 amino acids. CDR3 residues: CASSYSGSEADTQYF. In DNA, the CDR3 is TGTGCCAGCAGCTACAGCGGGAGCGAGGCAGATACGCAGTATTTT.

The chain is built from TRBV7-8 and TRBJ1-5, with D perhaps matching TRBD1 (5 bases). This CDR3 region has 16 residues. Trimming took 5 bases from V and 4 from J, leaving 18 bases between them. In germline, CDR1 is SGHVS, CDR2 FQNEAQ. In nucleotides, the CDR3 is TGTGCCAGCAGCCCCTCCCAGGGCCGGGCGAATCAGCCCCAGCATTTT. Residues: CASSPSQGRANQPQHF.

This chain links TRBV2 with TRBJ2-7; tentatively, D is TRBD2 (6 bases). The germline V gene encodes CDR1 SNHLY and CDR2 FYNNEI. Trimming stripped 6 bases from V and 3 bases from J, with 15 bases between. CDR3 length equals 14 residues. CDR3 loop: CASSRETKYYEQYF. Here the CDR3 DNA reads TGTGCCAGCAGCCGGGAGACAAAGTACTACGAGCAGTACTTC.

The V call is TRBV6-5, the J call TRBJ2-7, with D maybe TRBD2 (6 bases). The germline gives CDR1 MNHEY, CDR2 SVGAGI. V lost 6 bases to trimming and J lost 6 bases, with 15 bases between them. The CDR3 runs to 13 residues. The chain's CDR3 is CASRSRGLAEQYF. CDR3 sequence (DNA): TGTGCCAGCAGATCCCGGGGGTTGGCCGAGCAGTACTTC.

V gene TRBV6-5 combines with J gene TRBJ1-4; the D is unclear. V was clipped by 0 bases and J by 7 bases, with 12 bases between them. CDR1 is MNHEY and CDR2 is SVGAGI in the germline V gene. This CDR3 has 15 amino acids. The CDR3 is CASSYSRRSGEKLFF. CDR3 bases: TGTGCCAGCAGTTACTCGAGACGGTCAGGTGAAAAACTGTTTTTT.

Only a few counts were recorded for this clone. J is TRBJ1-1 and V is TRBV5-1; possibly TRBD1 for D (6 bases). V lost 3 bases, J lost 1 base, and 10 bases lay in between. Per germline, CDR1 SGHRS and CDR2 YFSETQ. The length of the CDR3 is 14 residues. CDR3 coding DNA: TGCGCCAGCAGCTCCGACAGGCCGAACACTGAAGCTTTCTTT. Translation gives CASSSDRPNTEAFF.

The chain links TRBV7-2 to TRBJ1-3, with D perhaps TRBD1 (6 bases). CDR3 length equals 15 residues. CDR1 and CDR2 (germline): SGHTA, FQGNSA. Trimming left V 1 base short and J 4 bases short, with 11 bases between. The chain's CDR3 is CASSLVAGVGNTIYF. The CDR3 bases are TGTGCCAGCAGCTTAGTCGCAGGGGTAGGAAACACCATATATTTT.

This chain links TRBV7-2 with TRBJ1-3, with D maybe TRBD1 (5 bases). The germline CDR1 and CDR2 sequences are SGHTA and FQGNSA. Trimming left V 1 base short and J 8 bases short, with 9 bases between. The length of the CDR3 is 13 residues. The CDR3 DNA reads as TGTGCCAGCAGCTTAGAGCAGGGACACACCATATATTTT. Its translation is CASSLEQGHTIYF.

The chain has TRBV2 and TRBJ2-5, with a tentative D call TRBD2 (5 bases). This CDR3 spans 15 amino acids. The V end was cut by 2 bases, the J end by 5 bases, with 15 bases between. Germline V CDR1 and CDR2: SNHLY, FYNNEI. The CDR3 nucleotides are TGTGCCAGCAGTGAATCGGCGGGTGAGTGGGAGACCCAGTACTTC. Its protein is CASSESAGEWETQYF.

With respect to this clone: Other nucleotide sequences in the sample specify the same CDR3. This chain's CDR3 is CASSPRDTQYF. The CDR3 DNA follows: TGTGCCAGCTCACCACGCGATACGCAGTATTTT. The J gene is TRBJ2-3, the V gene TRBV18, with unresolved D. Germline CDR1 KGHSH, CDR2 LQKENI. V dropped 1 base and J dropped 6 bases, with 2 bases sitting between them. This CDR3 spans 11 amino acids.

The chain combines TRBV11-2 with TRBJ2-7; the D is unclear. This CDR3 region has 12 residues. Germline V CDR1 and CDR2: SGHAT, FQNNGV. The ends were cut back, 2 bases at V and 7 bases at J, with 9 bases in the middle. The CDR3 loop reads CASSLFGQEQYF. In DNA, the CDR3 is TGTGCCAGCAGCTTATTCGGGCAAGAGCAGTACTTC. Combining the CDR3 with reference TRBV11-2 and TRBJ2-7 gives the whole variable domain EAGVAQSPRYKIIEKRQSVAFWCNPISGHATLYWYQQILGQGPKLLIQFQNNGVVDDSQLPKDRFSAERLKGVDSTLKIQPAKLEDSAVYLCASSLFGQEQYFGPGTRLTVT.

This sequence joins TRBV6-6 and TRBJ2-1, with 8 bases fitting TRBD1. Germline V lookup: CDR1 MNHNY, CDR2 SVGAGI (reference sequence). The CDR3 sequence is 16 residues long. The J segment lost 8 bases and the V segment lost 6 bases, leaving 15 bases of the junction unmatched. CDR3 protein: CASSPGTGGFHDEQFF. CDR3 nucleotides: TGTGCCAGCAGCCCTGGGACAGGAGGATTTCACGATGAGCAGTTCTTC.